This record looks at one T cell receptor (beta chain) sequence and its context. Antigen: not known. Measured with immunoSEQ multiplex PCR; TCRdb has only the in-frame clones, and not every one. The sample includes 100,000 or so clones, roughly 90% of them seen just once. This sample was included in a study of T cell responses to AZD1222 COVID-19 vaccine. Study-wide background: Second-dose intervals of approximately 4 or approximately 12 weeks were pooled.

Study-wide points: Spike-specific TCRs gained breadth and depth after people received two AZD1222 doses. Close to half of spike-specific TCRs reportedly recognize unmutated variant regions. Donors, mostly white British, included more females; clonal diversity was possibly underestimated.

The source is an adult in good health. The source material was peripheral blood, sampled on day 0 of AZD1222 vaccination.

This chain's CDR3 is CASSQDEDREIPQHF. The CDR3 DNA sequence: TGTGCCAGCAGCCAAGATGAAGACAGGGAGATCCCCCAGCATTTT. V gene TRBV4-2 combines with J gene TRBJ1-5; TRBD1 matches 7 bases. The CDR3 has 15 amino acids. From germline, CDR1 is LGHNA and CDR2 YNFKEQ. V lost 0 bases and J lost 10; bases outside the gene matches: 9.